Sequencing of this TCR beta chain was carried out in a study of cytomegalovirus exposure and HLA in healthy donors. Points from the study as a whole: The study recorded over 150 TCR beta chains that were cytomegalovirus-associated.

The CDR3 spans 16 residues. The V gene's germline CDR1 is LNHDA and CDR2 SQIVND (reference sequence). The V gene end was trimmed by 7 bases and the J gene end by 4 bases; junction bases not matched to a gene: 12. Donors were drawn from the approximately 130-subject validation cohort, separate from the 666-subject first cohort. The sample holds one count of this clone. Antigen: not known. TCRdb's table, derived via immunoSEQ multiplex PCR, lists solely in-frame clones and lacks some. The sample holds roughly 130,000 clones, roughly 91% seen once. The sequencing sample was made of PBMCs. This chain connects TRBV19 to TRBJ1-5, with 8 bases identical to TRBD1. This TCR was sampled from a man in his thirties or forties in good health and CMV-seronegative. DNA of the CDR3: TGTGCCAGTATCCCACGCGGACAGGGCTGGAATCAGCCCCAGCATTTT. Translating it yields CASIPRGQGWNQPQHF.